These T cell receptor beta chains were read from a single sample in a study of T cells after yellow fever vaccination. TCRdb re-analysed the 5' RACE reads in MiXCR, keeping a single row per CDR3 protein. Of some 70,000 distinct CDR3 sequences in the sample, about 6.5% were seen once. The sample was CD8+ T cells sorted from PBMCs, taken about 49 days after the first yellow fever vaccination. Every receptor here comes from a man between 18 and 35 years old who received the YFV17D yellow fever vaccine. CDR3s include the opening cysteine and the closing phenylalanine or tryptophan. The order of the fields is CDR3 length, clone size, J gene, D gene, V gene, CDR3 DNA, CDR3 protein. D genes are given only for firm matches. Clone sizes are given selectively: once, few, many, or a class where the clone is expanded.

len: 15; abundance: many; j_gene: TRBJ1-5; d_gene: -; v_gene: TRBV4-2; CDR3nt: TGTGCCAGCAGCCAAGAGATGGCTAGCAATCAGCCCCAGCATTTT; CDR3aa: CASSQEMASNQPQHF
len: 14; abundance: few; j_gene: TRBJ2-7; d_gene: TRBD1; v_gene: TRBV9; CDR3nt: TGTGCCAGCAGCGAGGGGACAGGGAGCGACGAGCAGTACTTC; CDR3aa: CASSEGTGSDEQYF
len: 13; abundance: many; j_gene: TRBJ1-2; d_gene: -; v_gene: TRBV7-2; CDR3nt: TGTGCCAGCAGCTTAGGCGGAGACTATGGCTACACCTTC; CDR3aa: CASSLGGDYGYTF
len: 15; abundance: many; j_gene: TRBJ2-5; d_gene: TRBD1; v_gene: TRBV3-1; CDR3nt: TGTGCCAGCAGCCCCTACGGGACAGGGGAAGAGACCCAGTACTTC; CDR3aa: CASSPYGTGEETQYF
len: 12; abundance: -; j_gene: TRBJ1-2; d_gene: -; v_gene: TRBV20-1; CDR3nt: TGCAGTGCTAGCGGGACCCTCTGGGGCTACACCTTC; CDR3aa: CSASGTLWGYTF
len: 15; abundance: medium-sized; j_gene: TRBJ2-1; d_gene: TRBD2; v_gene: TRBV6-4; CDR3nt: TGTGCCAGCAGTGAAGCGGGGGGCTCCTACAATGAGCAGTTCTTC; CDR3aa: CASSEAGGSYNEQFF
len: 15; abundance: -; j_gene: TRBJ2-1; d_gene: TRBD1; v_gene: TRBV24-1; CDR3nt: TGTGCCACCAGTGCGGGCAGGGGGTTACACAATGAGCAGTTCTTC; CDR3aa: CATSAGRGLHNEQFF
len: 15; abundance: many; j_gene: TRBJ2-1; d_gene: TRBD1; v_gene: TRBV27; CDR3nt: TGTGCCAGCAGTTCGGGGGGGACAGGGGGCGGTGAGCAGTTCTTC; CDR3aa: CASSSGGTGGGEQFF
len: 15; abundance: many; j_gene: TRBJ2-1; d_gene: -; v_gene: TRBV4-2; CDR3nt: TGTGCCAGCAGCCCGGGGGATGGGCCCTACAATGAGCAGTTCTTC; CDR3aa: CASSPGDGPYNEQFF
len: 12; abundance: many; j_gene: TRBJ2-7; d_gene: -; v_gene: TRBV7-2; CDR3nt: TGTGCCAGCAGCTTAGACAACTACGAGCAGTACTTC; CDR3aa: CASSLDNYEQYF
len: 13; abundance: few; j_gene: TRBJ2-1; d_gene: TRBD2; v_gene: TRBV7-2; CDR3nt: TGTGCCACCACGGGACTACCCTACAATGAGCAGTTCTTC; CDR3aa: CATTGLPYNEQFF
len: 13; abundance: many; j_gene: TRBJ1-2; d_gene: -; v_gene: TRBV9; CDR3nt: TGTGCCAGCAGCGCAGGGGCAGGCTATGGCTACACCTTC; CDR3aa: CASSAGAGYGYTF
len: 15; abundance: few; j_gene: TRBJ2-7; d_gene: TRBD2; v_gene: TRBV9; CDR3nt: TGTGCCAGCAGCGCCACCGGGACTAGTTCCTACGAGCAGTACTTC; CDR3aa: CASSATGTSSYEQYF
len: 13; abundance: many; j_gene: TRBJ1-2; d_gene: -; v_gene: TRBV2; CDR3nt: TGTGCCAGCAGTGCGGGGGGTGGCTATGGCTACACCTTC; CDR3aa: CASSAGGGYGYTF
len: 16; abundance: many; j_gene: TRBJ2-1; d_gene: TRBD1; v_gene: TRBV19; CDR3nt: TGTGCCAGTAGTACTCACCCCGGGACAGGGGGCCATGAGCAGTTCTTC; CDR3aa: CASSTHPGTGGHEQFF
len: 16; abundance: many; j_gene: TRBJ2-5; d_gene: TRBD2; v_gene: TRBV27; CDR3nt: TGTGCCAGCAGGACCTATAGCGGGGGGGCCCGGGAGACCCAGTACTTC; CDR3aa: CASRTYSGGARETQYF
len: 14; abundance: many; j_gene: TRBJ2-2; d_gene: -; v_gene: TRBV12-3/TRBV12-4; CDR3nt: TGTGCCAGTCATTTGAGCGAGGGGGCCGGGGAGCTGTTTTTT; CDR3aa: CASHLSEGAGELFF
len: 17; abundance: many; j_gene: TRBJ2-1; d_gene: TRBD2; v_gene: TRBV6-5; CDR3nt: TGTGCCAGCAGTCCCTTCGGGCGGGGGGCCCAAAACAATGAGCAGTTCTTC; CDR3aa: CASSPFGRGAQNNEQFF
len: 14; abundance: few; j_gene: TRBJ1-2; d_gene: -; v_gene: TRBV27; CDR3nt: TGTGCCAGCAGTGCTGGACTTCTCAACTATGGCTACACCTTC; CDR3aa: CASSAGLLNYGYTF
len: 10; abundance: many; j_gene: TRBJ2-1; d_gene: -; v_gene: TRBV6-2/TRBV6-3; CDR3nt: TGTGCCAGCAGTGACAATGAGCAGTTCTTC; CDR3aa: CASSDNEQFF
len: 16; abundance: -; j_gene: TRBJ1-2; d_gene: -; v_gene: TRBV20-1; CDR3nt: TGCAGTGCTTCCCCTCCCCTAGAGGGTGAAGACTATGGCTACACCTTC; CDR3aa: CSASPPLEGEDYGYTF
len: 15; abundance: -; j_gene: TRBJ2-1; d_gene: TRBD2; v_gene: TRBV12-3/TRBV12-4; CDR3nt: TGTGCCAGCATCGGGACTAGCGGGGCCCACAATGAGCAGTTCTTC; CDR3aa: CASIGTSGAHNEQFF
len: 14; abundance: many; j_gene: TRBJ2-3; d_gene: -; v_gene: TRBV14; CDR3nt: TGTGCCAGCAGCCCCGGGACTAGCACAGATACGCAGTATTTT; CDR3aa: CASSPGTSTDTQYF
len: 14; abundance: many; j_gene: TRBJ2-7; d_gene: TRBD1; v_gene: TRBV19; CDR3nt: TGTGCCAGTAGTATCGGGGACAGGGTTGCCGAGCAGTACTTC; CDR3aa: CASSIGDRVAEQYF
len: 15; abundance: many; j_gene: TRBJ1-5; d_gene: -; v_gene: TRBV27; CDR3nt: TGTGCCAGCAGCCCAACAGGGTTTAGCAATCAGCCCCAGCATTTT; CDR3aa: CASSPTGFSNQPQHF
len: 15; abundance: many; j_gene: TRBJ2-7; d_gene: TRBD1; v_gene: TRBV20-1; CDR3nt: TGCAGTGCTAGATCCGGACAGGACCGCTCCTACGAGCAGTACTTC; CDR3aa: CSARSGQDRSYEQYF
len: 10; abundance: many; j_gene: TRBJ1-2; d_gene: -; v_gene: TRBV6-6; CDR3nt: TGTGCCAGCAGTTACGGGGGCTACACCTTC; CDR3aa: CASSYGGYTF
len: 14; abundance: -; j_gene: TRBJ1-1; d_gene: TRBD1; v_gene: TRBV6-1; CDR3nt: TGTGCCAGCAGTGAAGGGACAGGGCTTACTGAAGCTTTCTTT; CDR3aa: CASSEGTGLTEAFF
len: 16; abundance: -; j_gene: TRBJ1-2; d_gene: TRBD1; v_gene: TRBV5-1; CDR3nt: TGCGCCAGCAGCTTGGAGAACAGGGGCAGTACGGGCGGCTACACCTTC; CDR3aa: CASSLENRGSTGGYTF
len: 14; abundance: many; j_gene: TRBJ1-1; d_gene: -; v_gene: TRBV28; CDR3nt: TGTGCCAGCAGAAACGACCGAATGAACACTGAAGCTTTCTTT; CDR3aa: CASRNDRMNTEAFF
len: 16; abundance: -; j_gene: TRBJ2-2; d_gene: -; v_gene: TRBV5-4; CDR3nt: TGTGCCAGCAGCTTGGTTCATACTTCTGACACCGGGGAGCTGTTTTTT; CDR3aa: CASSLVHTSDTGELFF
len: 18; abundance: many; j_gene: TRBJ2-1; d_gene: -; v_gene: TRBV24-1; CDR3nt: TGTGCCACCAGTGATACAGCGGTGGTTGGTTACATTTCGCCTGAGCAGTTCTTC; CDR3aa: CATSDTAVVGYISPEQFF
len: 15; abundance: many; j_gene: TRBJ2-7; d_gene: TRBD1; v_gene: TRBV19; CDR3nt: TGTGCCAGTAGTATTAGGGACAGTGTGGGCTACGAGCAGTACTTC; CDR3aa: CASSIRDSVGYEQYF
len: 16; abundance: many; j_gene: TRBJ2-3; d_gene: TRBD2; v_gene: TRBV4-3; CDR3nt: TGCGCCAGCAGCCAGTTTGGCGGGGGGAACACAGATACGCAGTATTTT; CDR3aa: CASSQFGGGNTDTQYF
len: 18; abundance: few; j_gene: TRBJ2-7; d_gene: -; v_gene: TRBV4-3; CDR3nt: TGCGCCAGCAGCCAAGATTCCAAGGGGGACGGAGGCTCCTACGAGCAGTACTTC; CDR3aa: CASSQDSKGDGGSYEQYF
len: 15; abundance: many; j_gene: TRBJ2-5; d_gene: -; v_gene: TRBV11-2; CDR3nt: TGTGCCAGCAGCTCCGCGGGGAGGCAGGGGGAGACCCAGTACTTC; CDR3aa: CASSSAGRQGETQYF
len: 12; abundance: many; j_gene: TRBJ1-1; d_gene: -; v_gene: TRBV29-1; CDR3nt: TGCAGCGTTGTCGTATTGAACACTGAAGCTTTCTTT; CDR3aa: CSVVVLNTEAFF
len: 15; abundance: many; j_gene: TRBJ2-3; d_gene: TRBD1; v_gene: TRBV12-3/TRBV12-4; CDR3nt: TGTGCCAGCAGTTTCGGGACAGGGGGGCTCGATACGCAGTATTTT; CDR3aa: CASSFGTGGLDTQYF
len: 14; abundance: many; j_gene: TRBJ2-5; d_gene: -; v_gene: TRBV11-1; CDR3nt: TGTGCCAGCAGCTTAACCGGGACACCAGAGACCCAGTACTTC; CDR3aa: CASSLTGTPETQYF
len: 15; abundance: -; j_gene: TRBJ1-5; d_gene: TRBD1; v_gene: TRBV12-3/TRBV12-4; CDR3nt: TGTGCCAGCAGTTTCTCGACAGGGTATAATCAGCCCCAGCATTTT; CDR3aa: CASSFSTGYNQPQHF
len: 16; abundance: few; j_gene: TRBJ2-5; d_gene: TRBD1; v_gene: TRBV4-2; CDR3nt: TGTGCCAGCAGCCACGGGACAGGGTATTACCAAGAGACCCAGTACTTC; CDR3aa: CASSHGTGYYQETQYF
len: 15; abundance: -; j_gene: TRBJ2-2; d_gene: -; v_gene: TRBV5-1; CDR3nt: TGCGCCAGCAGCTTGGACAGGACCAACACCGGGGAGCTGTTTTTT; CDR3aa: CASSLDRTNTGELFF
len: 10; abundance: many; j_gene: TRBJ2-1; d_gene: -; v_gene: TRBV20-1; CDR3nt: TGCAGTGCCCCTTCGAGGGAGCAGTTCTTC; CDR3aa: CSAPSREQFF
len: 11; abundance: many; j_gene: TRBJ1-1; d_gene: -; v_gene: TRBV12-3/TRBV12-4; CDR3nt: TGTGCCAGCCTGCGGGGGACTGAAGCTTTCTTT; CDR3aa: CASLRGTEAFF
len: 16; abundance: many; j_gene: TRBJ2-2; d_gene: TRBD2; v_gene: TRBV4-2; CDR3nt: TGTGCCAGCAGCCAGTCGGGACTAATGAACACCGGGGAGCTGTTTTTT; CDR3aa: CASSQSGLMNTGELFF
len: 15; abundance: many; j_gene: TRBJ2-2; d_gene: -; v_gene: TRBV29-1; CDR3nt: TGCAGCGTTGAAGTCGCGGGGACGAACACCGGGGAGCTGTTTTTT; CDR3aa: CSVEVAGTNTGELFF
len: 15; abundance: many; j_gene: TRBJ1-1; d_gene: -; v_gene: TRBV13; CDR3nt: TGTGCCAGCAGCTTAAGGGACGGAATGAACACTGAAGCTTTCTTT; CDR3aa: CASSLRDGMNTEAFF
len: 16; abundance: many; j_gene: TRBJ1-1; d_gene: -; v_gene: TRBV4-1; CDR3nt: TGCGCCAGCAGCCAACCCATCTTAAGGTCTAGCACTGAAGCTTTCTTT; CDR3aa: CASSQPILRSSTEAFF
len: 19; abundance: -; j_gene: TRBJ2-6; d_gene: TRBD2; v_gene: TRBV11-2; CDR3nt: TGTGCCAGCAGCTTTCCTAGCGGGGTCTCCAGCTCTGGGGCCAACGTCTTGACTTTC; CDR3aa: CASSFPSGVSSSGANVLTF
len: 14; abundance: few; j_gene: TRBJ2-3; d_gene: -; v_gene: TRBV12-3/TRBV12-4; CDR3nt: TGTGCCAGCAGTTTTGGTAAAATCACAGATACGCAGTATTTT; CDR3aa: CASSFGKITDTQYF
len: 12; abundance: many; j_gene: TRBJ2-3; d_gene: -; v_gene: TRBV4-3; CDR3nt: TGCGCCAGCAGCCAAGATCTTGATACGCAGTATTTT; CDR3aa: CASSQDLDTQYF
len: 15; abundance: many; j_gene: TRBJ1-4; d_gene: -; v_gene: TRBV29-1; CDR3nt: TGCAGCGTTGAAGCTTCCCGGGGGGGTAATGAAAAACTGTTTTTT; CDR3aa: CSVEASRGGNEKLFF
len: 13; abundance: many; j_gene: TRBJ1-2; d_gene: -; v_gene: TRBV7-2; CDR3nt: TGTGCCAGCAGCTTATTAGGGGACTATGGCTACACCTTC; CDR3aa: CASSLLGDYGYTF
len: 12; abundance: many; j_gene: TRBJ1-2; d_gene: -; v_gene: TRBV20-1; CDR3nt: TGCAGTGCTAGAGGGACAGTCCTGGGCTACACCTTC; CDR3aa: CSARGTVLGYTF
len: 15; abundance: -; j_gene: TRBJ1-5; d_gene: -; v_gene: TRBV5-1; CDR3nt: TGCGCCAGCAGCTTTACAGGCTCGAGCAAGAACCCCCAGCATTTT; CDR3aa: CASSFTGSSKNPQHF
len: 15; abundance: many; j_gene: TRBJ2-7; d_gene: TRBD1; v_gene: TRBV6-5; CDR3nt: TGTGCCAGCAGCCTTACGACAGGGGGAATCTACGAGCAGTACTTC; CDR3aa: CASSLTTGGIYEQYF
len: 14; abundance: few; j_gene: TRBJ1-6; d_gene: -; v_gene: TRBV6-5; CDR3nt: TGTGCCAGCAGTACGAGACTACAGATTTCACCCCTCCACTTT; CDR3aa: CASSTRLQISPLHF
len: 14; abundance: many; j_gene: TRBJ1-1; d_gene: TRBD1; v_gene: TRBV4-1; CDR3nt: TGCGCCAGCAGCCCCGGCGGACAGGAGTATGAAGCTTTCTTT; CDR3aa: CASSPGGQEYEAFF
len: 15; abundance: many; j_gene: TRBJ1-5; d_gene: -; v_gene: TRBV5-6; CDR3nt: TGTGCCAGCAGCTTCGGGGGGGGTAGCAATCAGCCCCAGCATTTT; CDR3aa: CASSFGGGSNQPQHF
len: 13; abundance: many; j_gene: TRBJ2-2; d_gene: -; v_gene: TRBV20-1; CDR3nt: TGCAGTGCCCGAGCCCCGAACACCGGGGAGCTGTTTTTT; CDR3aa: CSARAPNTGELFF